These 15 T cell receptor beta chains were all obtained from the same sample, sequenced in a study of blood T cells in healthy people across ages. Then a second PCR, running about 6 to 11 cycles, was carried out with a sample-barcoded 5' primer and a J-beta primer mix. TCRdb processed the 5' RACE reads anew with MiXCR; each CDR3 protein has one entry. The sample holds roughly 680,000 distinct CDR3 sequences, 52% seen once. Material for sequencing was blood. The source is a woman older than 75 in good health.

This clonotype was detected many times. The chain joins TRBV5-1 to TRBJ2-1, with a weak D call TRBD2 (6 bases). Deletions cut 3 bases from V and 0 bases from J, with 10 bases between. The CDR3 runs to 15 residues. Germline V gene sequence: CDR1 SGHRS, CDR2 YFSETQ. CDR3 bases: TGCGCCAGCAGCTACGCGGGGAGCTCCTACAATGAGCAGTTCTTC. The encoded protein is CASSYAGSSYNEQFF.

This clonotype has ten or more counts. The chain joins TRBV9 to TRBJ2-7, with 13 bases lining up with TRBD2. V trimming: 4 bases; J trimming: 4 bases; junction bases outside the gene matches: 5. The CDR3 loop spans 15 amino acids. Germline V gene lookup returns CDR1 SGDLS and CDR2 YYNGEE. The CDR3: CASSPRLAGGYEQYF. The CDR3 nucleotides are TGTGCCAGCAGCCCCCGACTAGCGGGAGGATACGAGCAGTACTTC.

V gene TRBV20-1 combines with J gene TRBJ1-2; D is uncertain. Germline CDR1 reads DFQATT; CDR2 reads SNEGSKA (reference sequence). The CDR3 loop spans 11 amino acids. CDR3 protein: CSTPGMGGYTF. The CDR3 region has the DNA TGCAGCACCCCGGGGATGGGCGGCTACACCTTC.

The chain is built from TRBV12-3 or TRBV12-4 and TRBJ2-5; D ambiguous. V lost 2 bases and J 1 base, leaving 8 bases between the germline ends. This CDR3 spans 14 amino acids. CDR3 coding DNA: TGTGCCAGCAGTTTACGATCACCCCAAGAGACCCAGTACTTC. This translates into CASSLRSPQETQYF.

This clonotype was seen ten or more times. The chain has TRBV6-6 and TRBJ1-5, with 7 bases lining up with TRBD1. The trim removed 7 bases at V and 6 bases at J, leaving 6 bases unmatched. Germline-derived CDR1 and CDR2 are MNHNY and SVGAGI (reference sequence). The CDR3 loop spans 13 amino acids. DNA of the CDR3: TGTGCCAGCACAGACAGGGCTGGTCAGCCCCAGCATTTT. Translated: CASTDRAGQPQHF.

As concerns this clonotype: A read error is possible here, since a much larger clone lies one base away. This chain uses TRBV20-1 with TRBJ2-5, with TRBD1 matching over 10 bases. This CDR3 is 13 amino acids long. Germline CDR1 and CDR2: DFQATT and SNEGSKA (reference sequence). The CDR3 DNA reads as TGCAGTGCGGGAAGGACAGGGGGAGAGGCCCAGTACTTC. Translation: CSAGRTGGEAQYF.

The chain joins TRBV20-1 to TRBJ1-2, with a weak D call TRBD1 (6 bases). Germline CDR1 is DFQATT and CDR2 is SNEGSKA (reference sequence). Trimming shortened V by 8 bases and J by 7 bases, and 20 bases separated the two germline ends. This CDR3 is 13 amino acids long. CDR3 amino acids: CSPDGGVFSGYTF. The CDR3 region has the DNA TGCAGTCCAGATGGGGGCGTTTTTTCTGGCTACACCTTC.

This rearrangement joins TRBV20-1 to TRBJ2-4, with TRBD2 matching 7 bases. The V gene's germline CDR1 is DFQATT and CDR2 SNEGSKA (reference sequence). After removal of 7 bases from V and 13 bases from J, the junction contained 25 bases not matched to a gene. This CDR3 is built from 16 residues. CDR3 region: CSGEDLGLGGSREQYF. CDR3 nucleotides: TGCAGTGGAGAGGACCTCGGACTAGGAGGGAGTCGGGAGCAGTACTTC.

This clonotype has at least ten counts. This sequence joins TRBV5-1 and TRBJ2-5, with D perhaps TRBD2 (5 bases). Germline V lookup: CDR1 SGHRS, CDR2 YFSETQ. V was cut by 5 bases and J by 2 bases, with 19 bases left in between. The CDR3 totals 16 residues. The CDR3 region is CASSPGVTGQQETQYF. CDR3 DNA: TGCGCCAGCAGTCCCGGGGTAACGGGCCAACAAGAGACCCAGTACTTC.

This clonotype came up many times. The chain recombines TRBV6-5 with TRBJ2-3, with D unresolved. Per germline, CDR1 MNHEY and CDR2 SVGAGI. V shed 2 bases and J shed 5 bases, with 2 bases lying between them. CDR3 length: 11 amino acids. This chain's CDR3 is CASSYRDTQYF. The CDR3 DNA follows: TGTGCCAGCAGTTACAGAGATACGCAGTATTTT.

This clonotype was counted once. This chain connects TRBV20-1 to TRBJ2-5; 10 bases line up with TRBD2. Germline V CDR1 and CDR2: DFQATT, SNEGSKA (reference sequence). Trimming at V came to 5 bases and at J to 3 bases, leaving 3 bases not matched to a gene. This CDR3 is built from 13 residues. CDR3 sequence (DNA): TGCAGTGCTGTCGGACTAGCGGAAGAGACCCAGTACTTC. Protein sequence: CSAVGLAEETQYF.

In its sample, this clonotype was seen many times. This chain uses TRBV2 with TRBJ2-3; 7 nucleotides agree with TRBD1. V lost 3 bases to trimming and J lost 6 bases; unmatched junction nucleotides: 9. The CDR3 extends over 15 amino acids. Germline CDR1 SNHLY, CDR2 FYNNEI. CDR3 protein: CASSDSAGGWDTQYF. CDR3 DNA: TGTGCCAGCAGTGACTCGGCAGGGGGATGGGATACGCAGTATTTT.

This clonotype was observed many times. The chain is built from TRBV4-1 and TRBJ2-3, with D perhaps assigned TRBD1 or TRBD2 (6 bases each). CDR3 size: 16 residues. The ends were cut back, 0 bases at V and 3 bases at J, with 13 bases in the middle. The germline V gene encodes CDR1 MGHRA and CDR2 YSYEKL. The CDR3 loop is CASSQDFRGGTDTQYF. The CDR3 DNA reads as TGCGCCAGCAGCCAAGATTTCAGGGGAGGTACAGATACGCAGTATTTT.

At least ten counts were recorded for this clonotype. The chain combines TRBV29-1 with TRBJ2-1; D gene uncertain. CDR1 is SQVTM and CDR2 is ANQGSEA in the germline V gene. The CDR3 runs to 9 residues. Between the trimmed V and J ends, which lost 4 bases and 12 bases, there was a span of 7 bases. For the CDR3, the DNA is TGCAGCGTTGCCCCCGGGCAGTTCTTC. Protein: CSVAPGQFF.

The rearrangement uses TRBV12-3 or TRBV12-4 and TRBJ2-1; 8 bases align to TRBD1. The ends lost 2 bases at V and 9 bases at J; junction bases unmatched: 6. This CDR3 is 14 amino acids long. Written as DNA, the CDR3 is TGTGCCAGCAGTTTAAGGCAGGGGGCTATTGAGCAGTTCTTC. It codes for CASSLRQGAIEQFF.